Following are 31 T cell receptor beta chains from one sample sequenced in a study of T cell repertoires in cytomegalovirus infection. One entry per CDR3 protein, called by TCRdb with MiXCR from the reads. The table has 300,000 to 450,000 distinct CDR3 sequences, 15% to 20% seen once. The specimen was PBMCs. The receptors come from a human donor in good health (CMV status not recorded). Some clones in this sample may be carry-over from other donors' samples.

This clonotype has just a few counts. This rearrangement joins TRBV20-1 to TRBJ1-6; 7 positions agree with TRBD1. CDR1 is DFQATT and CDR2 is SNEGSKA in the germline V gene (reference sequence). This CDR3 has 17 amino acids. V trimming: 2 bases; J trimming: 8 bases; junction bases outside the gene matches: 15. The CDR3 loop reads CSARSAQIDRDDSPLHF. The CDR3 DNA reads as TGCAGTGCTAGATCCGCACAAATCGACAGGGACGATTCACCCCTCCACTTT.

The rearrangement joins TRBV12-5 to TRBJ2-3; TRBD1 is a possible D gene (6 bases). V lost 6 bases and J lost 6, with 13 bases in between. The CDR3 has 13 residues. The germline V gene has CDR1 LGHNT and CDR2 FRNRAP. CDR3 DNA sequence: TGTGCTAGTGGAACTCCGAGGGGGGATACGCAGTATTTT. As protein: CASGTPRGDTQYF.

This clonotype was counted between two and nine times. This sequence joins TRBV7-9 and TRBJ2-1, with a weak D call TRBD2 (7 bases). The germline V gene encodes CDR1 SEHNR and CDR2 FQNEAQ (reference sequence). Trimming pared 0 bases from V and 8 bases from J, leaving 17 bases between. This CDR3 has 16 amino acids. In DNA, the CDR3 is TGTGCCAGCAGCTTAGCTTGGGGGCGGGAGATTGATGAGCAGTTCTTC. It codes for CASSLAWGREIDEQFF.

This chain connects TRBV12-3 or TRBV12-4 to TRBJ1-1; D ambiguous. The V and J ends lost 2 bases and 7 bases respectively, with 11 bases between them. There are 13 residues in the CDR3. In nucleotides, the CDR3 is TGTGCCAGCAGTTTACGGGGTACATGTGAAGCTTTCTTT. The encoded protein is CASSLRGTCEAFF.

The J gene is TRBJ2-3, the V gene TRBV4-3; D unresolved. Germline values: CDR1 LGHNA, CDR2 YSLEER. The CDR3 is 13 residues long. With 4 bases removed from V and 6 bases from J, the gap between germline ends came to 11 bases. CDR3 sequence: CASSPTVRDTQYF. The CDR3 DNA follows: TGCGCCAGCAGCCCTACGGTTCGGGATACGCAGTATTTT.

This chain joins TRBV7-2 and TRBJ2-1; 8 bases map to TRBD1. Trimming cost V 7 bases and J 9 bases; bases outside gene matches: 14. The germline gives CDR1 SGHTA, CDR2 FQGNSA. This CDR3 contains 15 residues. Here the CDR3 DNA reads TGTGCCAGCAACATCCGGGACAGGACCAAGGGTGAGCAGTTCTTC. Translation: CASNIRDRTKGEQFF.

The chain employs TRBV12-3 or TRBV12-4 and TRBJ2-3; weak D call: TRBD1 (5 bases). The ends were cut back, 4 bases at V and 6 bases at J, with 8 bases in the middle. CDR3 size: 12 residues. The CDR3 nucleotides are TGTGCCAGCAGTTCAGGGTTTGATACGCAGTATTTT. Translated: CASSSGFDTQYF.

The chain recombines TRBV28 with TRBJ1-2; TRBD1 aligns across 8 bases. V was clipped by 3 bases and J by 7 bases; unmatched bases: 16. Per germline, CDR1 MDHEN and CDR2 SYDVKM. The CDR3 spans 17 residues. CDR3 nucleotides: TGTGCCAGCAGTTTCCCGGGGCAGGGGCAGGGGGCGCGTGGCTACACCTTC. It translates to CASSFPGQGQGARGYTF.

The rearrangement uses TRBV20-1 and TRBJ2-5; TRBD1 is a possible D gene (6 bases). Trimming cost V 6 bases and J 0 bases, with 14 bases left between them. This CDR3 is 14 amino acids long. Germline values: CDR1 DFQATT, CDR2 SNEGSKA (reference sequence). Here the CDR3 reads CSAFGRGDQETQYF. As DNA, the CDR3 is TGCAGTGCGTTCGGCAGGGGTGACCAAGAGACCCAGTACTTC.

This sequence joins TRBV5-6 and TRBJ1-2; possibly TRBD1 for D (5 bases). CDR1 is SGHDT and CDR2 is YYEEEE in the germline V gene. The CDR3 is 13 amino acids. V lost 5 bases to trimming and J lost 13 bases, with 21 bases between them. CDR3 DNA: TGTGCCAGCAGTCCTACTCCGGGAACCGACAGCACCTTC. Translating it yields CASSPTPGTDSTF. The full variable domain, with the rest looked up from reference TRBV5-6 and TRBJ1-2, is DAGVTQSPTHLIKTRGQQVTLRCSPKSGHDTVSWYQQALGQGPQFIFQYYEEEERQRGNFPDRFSGHQFPNYSSELNVNALLLGDSALYLCASSPTPGTDSTFGSGTRLTVV.

The table lists this clonotype with many counts. The rearrangement uses TRBV7-2 and TRBJ2-5, with a tentative D call TRBD1 (5 bases). V was clipped by 7 bases and J by 7 bases, with 16 bases between them. The CDR3 consists of 13 residues. Germline V gene lookup returns CDR1 SGHTA and CDR2 FQGNSA. The chain's CDR3 is CASNQGVLGTQYF. The CDR3 DNA sequence: TGTGCCAGCAACCAAGGGGTTTTGGGGACCCAGTACTTC.

In its sample, this clonotype was seen a few times. The CDR3 sequence: CSVSPTRGDEQYF. The DNA of the CDR3 is TGCAGCGTTTCCCCTACTAGGGGGGACGAGCAGTACTTC. The genes are TRBV29-1 and TRBJ2-7; D is possibly TRBD1 or TRBD2 (6 bases each). Germline-derived CDR1 and CDR2 are SQVTM and ANQGSEA. Deletions cut 5 bases from V and 5 bases from J, with 16 bases between. The CDR3 is 13 amino acids.

On this clonotype itself: A single base separates this from a much larger clone, so it may be a read error. The CDR3 protein is CSVGTGALFGEQYF. As DNA, the CDR3 is TGCAGCGTCGGGACAGGGGCATTATTCGGCGAGCAGTACTTC. The genes are TRBV29-1 and TRBJ2-7; 10 bases are a match to TRBD1. The CDR3 runs 14 residues. V was pared by 6 bases and J by 6 bases, with 11 bases of the junction left unmatched. Germline V lookup: CDR1 SQVTM, CDR2 ANQGSEA.

The table lists this clonotype with a few counts. The germline gene is not matched at one end of the junction; a read error may be the cause. The chain uses TRBV7-2 and TRBJ2-3; no clear D gene. This CDR3 comprises 12 residues. The germline V gene has CDR1 SGHTA and CDR2 FQGNSA. The CDR3 spells CVSSLFSDTQYF. CDR3 in DNA: TGTGTCAGCAGCTTATTTTCAGATACGCAGTATTTT. Full variable domain (missing parts from reference TRBV7-2 and TRBJ2-3): GAGVSQSPSNKVTEKGKDVELRCDPISGHTALYWYRQSLGQGLEFLIYFQGNSAPDKSGLPSDRFSAERTGGSVSTLTIQRTQQEDSAVYLCVSSLFSDTQYFGPGTRLTVL.

The rearrangement links TRBV29-1 to TRBJ2-7, with TRBD2 matching 7 bases. Germline loops: CDR1 SQVTM, CDR2 ANQGSEA. CDR3 length: 13 residues. J was trimmed by 7 bases and V by 6 bases; bases with no gene match: 12. The CDR3 loop is CSVVQLATREQYF. CDR3 coding DNA: TGCAGCGTCGTGCAACTAGCGACCAGGGAGCAGTACTTC.

This clonotype was counted between two and nine times. This chain connects TRBV20-1 to TRBJ1-6, with a possible D match to TRBD1 (5 bases). Trimming stripped 5 bases from V and 10 bases from J, with 12 bases between. Germline CDR1 and CDR2: DFQATT and SNEGSKA (reference sequence). This CDR3 is built from 12 residues. CDR3 loop: CSAVWGDSPLHF. The CDR3 region has the DNA TGCAGTGCTGTATGGGGGGACTCACCCCTCCACTTT.

CDR3 sequence: CASSPRALALYNEQFF. The CDR3 DNA sequence: TGTGCCAGTAGCCCCCGGGCACTAGCTCTCTACAATGAGCAGTTCTTC. The chain is built from TRBV19 and TRBJ2-1; perhaps TRBD2 as D (6 bases). In germline, CDR1 is LNHDA, CDR2 SQIVND (reference sequence). The CDR3 is 16 amino acids. V was cut by 6 bases and J by 3 bases, with 18 bases left in between.

This clonotype was observed a handful of times. The V gene is TRBV19, the J gene TRBJ1-5, with D unresolved. Per germline, CDR1 LNHDA and CDR2 SQIVND (reference sequence). Trimming removed 7 bases from V and 0 bases from J, with 19 bases in between. There are 17 residues in the CDR3. The CDR3: CASKLRPTQPSNQPQHF. Written as DNA, the CDR3 is TGTGCCAGTAAACTGCGACCAACCCAACCTAGCAATCAGCCCCAGCATTTT.

The CDR3 reads CASSYGGTQYF. The CDR3, as DNA: TGCGCCAGCAGCTACGGCGGTACGCAGTATTTT. This chain uses TRBV5-1 with TRBJ2-3; D is uncertain. This CDR3 contains 11 residues. Trimming stripped 3 bases from V and 8 bases from J, with 7 bases between. CDR1 and CDR2 from the germline V gene are SGHRS and YFSETQ. Complete variable domain (other parts from reference TRBV5-1 and TRBJ2-3): KAGVTQTPRYLIKTRGQQVTLSCSPISGHRSVSWYQQTPGQGLQFLFEYFSETQRNKGNFPGRFSGRQFSNSRSEMNVSTLELGDSALYLCASSYGGTQYFGPGTRLTVL.

The V and J genes are TRBV28 and TRBJ2-2; a weak D match, TRBD1 (5 bases). V dropped 5 bases and J dropped 7 bases, with 14 bases sitting between them. This CDR3 spans 14 amino acids. The germline CDR1 and CDR2 sequences are MDHEN and SYDVKM. The CDR3 region has the DNA TGTGCCAGCAGTGCGACAGCCTGGGGCGGGGAGCTGTTTTTT. Translated, it gives CASSATAWGGELFF.

This clonotype was seen at least ten times. The rearrangement links TRBV6-6 to TRBJ1-1; TRBD1 might be the D (5 bases). The V gene lost 0 bases and the J gene lost 2 bases, with 10 bases spanning the gap. This CDR3 is 15 amino acids long. Looked up from germline, CDR1 is MNHNY and CDR2 is SVGAGI (reference sequence). CDR3 sequence (DNA): TGTGCCAGCAGTTACTCTCAGGGTATAAACACTGAAGCTTTCTTT. Protein sequence: CASSYSQGINTEAFF.

The chain recombines TRBV5-1 with TRBJ1-1, with D possibly being TRBD1 (5 bases). V lost 6 bases to trimming and J lost 3 bases, with 15 bases between them. Germline assignment: CDR1 SGHRS and CDR2 YFSETQ. The CDR3 spans 14 residues. This CDR3 reads CASTRGRVDTEAFF. The CDR3 bases are TGCGCCAGCACCCGCGGCAGGGTGGACACTGAAGCTTTCTTT.

The V call is TRBV28, the J call TRBJ2-7; 8 bases are shared with TRBD1. CDR3 size: 15 residues. Germline lookup yields CDR1 MDHEN and CDR2 SYDVKM. With 6 bases clipped from V and 1 base from J, the junction kept 8 bases outside the gene matches. CDR3: CASSLRYRGSYEQYF. The CDR3 coding sequence is TGTGCCAGCAGCCTGAGATACAGGGGGTCCTACGAGCAGTACTTC.

This chain uses TRBV7-2 with TRBJ1-5; TRBD1 agrees at 9 bases. Trimming at V came to 5 bases and at J to 6 bases, leaving 11 bases not matched to a gene. Germline V gives CDR1 SGHTA, CDR2 FQGNSA. The CDR3 is 16 amino acids. Here the CDR3 DNA reads TGTGCCAGCAGCGGGAACCGGGGACAGGGTATTCAGCCCCAGCATTTT. Its translation: CASSGNRGQGIQPQHF.

There are many counts of this clonotype. V usage is TRBV7-6 and J usage is TRBJ2-7, with D tentatively TRBD2 (5 bases). Germline values: CDR1 SGHVS, CDR2 FNYEAQ. Deletions cut 2 bases from V and 7 bases from J, with 15 bases between. CDR3 length: 14 residues. For the CDR3, the DNA is TGTGCCAGCAGCTTACCTAGCACGGGTGAGGAGCAGTACTTC. This translates into CASSLPSTGEEQYF.

This chain links TRBV7-2 with TRBJ2-3, with a possible D match to TRBD2 (5 bases). The CDR3 is 14 amino acids. Germline V gene lookup returns CDR1 SGHTA and CDR2 FQGNSA. Trimming removed 4 bases from V and 4 bases from J, with 12 bases in between. CDR3 loop: CASSWNPRADTQYF. DNA for the CDR3: TGTGCCAGCAGCTGGAACCCGCGGGCAGATACGCAGTATTTT.

The chain employs TRBV12-3 or TRBV12-4 and TRBJ1-1; tentatively, D is TRBD1 (5 bases). V was pared by 3 bases and J by 6 bases, with 11 bases between. The CDR3 totals 13 residues. The CDR3 DNA reads TGTGCCAGCAGTTTTGGGGCTCAGGCTGAAGCTTTCTTT. Translated, it gives CASSFGAQAEAFF.

This clonotype has a count of ten or more. The genes are TRBV7-2 and TRBJ1-4; possible D gene TRBD1, 6 bases. The germline gives CDR1 SGHTA, CDR2 FQGNSA. V lost 10 bases, J lost 5 bases, and 14 bases lay in between. CDR3 length equals 13 residues. The CDR3 is CATARGTNEKLFF. CDR3 nucleotide sequence: TGTGCCACCGCTAGGGGGACGAATGAAAAACTGTTTTTT.

A word on this clonotype: An end of the junction does not agree with germline; a read error may underlie this. The chain uses TRBV6-2 or TRBV6-3 and TRBJ2-5; D gene unclear. The germline V gene encodes CDR1 MNHEY and CDR2 SVGEGT. CDR3 length: 16 residues. CDR3 nucleotides: TGTGCCAGCACCGACAACGACTTGCCGTACCAAGGGACCCAGTACTTC. Translated: CASTDNDLPYQGTQYF.

The V call is TRBV11-2, the J call TRBJ2-5; 8 bases map to TRBD1. V shed 4 bases and J 5 bases; nucleotides not matched to a gene: 12. This CDR3 spans 16 amino acids. Germline CDR1 reads SGHAT; CDR2 reads FQNNGV. The CDR3 spells CASSSGVRGHGETQYF. Here the CDR3 DNA reads TGTGCCAGCAGCTCCGGGGTCAGGGGGCATGGGGAGACCCAGTACTTC.

The chain is built from TRBV27 and TRBJ2-3, with 15 bases fitting TRBD2. This CDR3 contains 18 residues. Germline-derived CDR1 and CDR2 are MNHEY and SMNVEV (reference sequence). Trimming cost V 6 bases and J 6 bases; bases outside gene matches: 13. CDR3 region: CASSTLGTSGRMFDTQYF. The CDR3 DNA sequence: TGTGCCAGCAGCACCCTCGGGACTAGCGGGAGGATGTTTGATACGCAGTATTTT.